One sample yielded the 10 T cell receptor beta chains listed below, sequenced in a study of T cell clones after liver transplantation. TCRdb keeps only in-frame clones here, not all; method: immunoSEQ multiplex PCR. In the table there are roughly 120,000 clones, 90% of which are singletons. The source was CD4+ T cells from blood, collected 12 months after liver transplant. These receptors were collected from a human patient who received a liver transplant. The graft donor may be the source of some T cells.

J is TRBJ1-2 and V is TRBV5-6; TRBD1 matches 7 bases. Germline assignment: CDR1 SGHDT and CDR2 YYEEEE. Trimming cost V 8 bases and J 4 bases; bases outside gene matches: 5. CDR3 length: 12 amino acids. The CDR3 DNA is TGTGCCAGTGGGGACAGAATCTATGGCTACACCTTC. Translated: CASGDRIYGYTF.

This chain connects TRBV5-8 to TRBJ1-5, with D uncertain. The V gene's germline CDR1 is SGHTS and CDR2 YDEGEE. This CDR3 contains 14 residues. Deletions cut 3 bases from V and 1 base from J, with 8 bases between. CDR3 DNA: TGTGCCAGCAGCTCGGACCTGAGCAATCAGCCCCAGCATTTT. Its protein is CASSSDLSNQPQHF.

The V call is TRBV12-5, the J call TRBJ2-7; TRBD1 aligns across 9 bases. The V segment lost 6 bases and the J segment 7 bases; nucleotides outside the gene matches: 10. Germline V gene data show CDR1 as LGHNT and CDR2 as FRNRAP. The CDR3 sequence is 14 residues long. The CDR3 protein is CASGTGQGVREQYF. The CDR3 nucleotides are TGTGCTAGTGGCACGGGACAGGGAGTACGGGAGCAGTACTTC.

This clone was detected only a few times. The genes are TRBV18 and TRBJ1-4; tentative D call: TRBD1 (5 bases). V lost 3 bases and J 7 bases, leaving 12 bases between the germline ends. This CDR3 comprises 14 residues. Germline CDR1 and CDR2: KGHSH and LQKENI. CDR3 loop: CASSPPGSPEKLFF. The CDR3 region has the DNA TGTGCCAGCTCACCCCCAGGGAGCCCTGAAAAACTGTTTTTT. Drawing the rest from reference TRBV18 and TRBJ1-4, the complete variable domain is NAGVMQNPRHLVRRRGQEARLRCSPMKGHSHVYWYRQLPEEGLKFMVYLQKENIIDESGMPKERFSAEFPKEGPSILRIQQVVRGDSAAYFCASSPPGSPEKLFFGSGTQLSVL.

This clone was recorded once. V and J are TRBV9 and TRBJ1-1, with D hard to call. The CDR3 is 13 amino acids. Trimming pared 0 bases from V and 4 bases from J, leaving 7 bases between. Germline assignment: CDR1 SGDLS and CDR2 YYNGEE. The CDR3 DNA is TGTGCCAGCAGCGTAGAAGAGGGCACTGAAGCTTTCTTT. This sequence encodes CASSVEEGTEAFF.

This clone occurred many times. This sequence joins TRBV7-2 and TRBJ1-1; D is unclear. V was clipped by 5 bases and J by 1 base, with 11 bases between them. Germline V gene lookup returns CDR1 SGHTA and CDR2 FQGNSA. The CDR3 has 14 amino acids. The CDR3 here is CASSPTLQNTEAFF. CDR3 sequence (DNA): TGTGCCAGCAGCCCTACATTACAGAACACTGAAGCTTTCTTT.

The chain links TRBV7-2 to TRBJ2-5, with unresolved D. V was shortened by 4 bases and J by 3 bases, with 12 bases between the two germline ends. This CDR3 spans 14 amino acids. The germline CDR1 and CDR2 sequences are SGHTA and FQGNSA. As DNA, the CDR3 is TGTGCCAGCAGCTCCCAGCTCTCCAAAGAGACCCAGTACTTC. This encodes CASSSQLSKETQYF.

This clone was seen once. The V and J genes are TRBV6-1 and TRBJ1-5; D gene unclear. Germline CDR1 and CDR2: MNHNS and SASEGT. The CDR3 runs to 14 residues. The ends were cut back, 0 bases at V and 2 bases at J, with 5 bases in the middle. DNA for the CDR3: TGTGCCAGCAGTGAAGCACCGGGCAATCAGCCCCAGCATTTT. Its translation: CASSEAPGNQPQHF.

The chain couples TRBV23-1 to TRBJ1-2; D is uncertain. TRBV23-1 qualifies as an ORF whose function is uncertain. The CDR3 length is 14 residues. V shed 6 bases and J shed 0 bases, with 11 bases lying between them. The CDR3 reads CASRLVFSNYGYTF. The CDR3 DNA reads as TGCGCCAGCAGATTGGTCTTCTCTAACTATGGCTACACCTTC.

V and J are TRBV7-6 and TRBJ1-3; D gene ambiguous. V was pared by 0 bases and J by 1 base, with 10 bases between. Looked up from germline, CDR1 is SGHVS and CDR2 is FNYEAQ. The CDR3 has 16 amino acids. The CDR3 protein is CASSLALSGSGNTIYF. As DNA, the CDR3 is TGTGCCAGCAGCTTAGCTCTCTCAGGATCTGGAAACACCATATATTTT.